Sequencing of this TCR beta chain was carried out in a study of control samples from healthy donors and cancer patients. The germline V gene has CDR1 MNHNY and CDR2 SVGAGI (reference sequence). Deletions cut 11 bases from V and 8 bases from J, with 21 bases between. CDR3 length equals 14 residues. TCRdb's copy holds only in-frame clones and misses some; the assay was immunoSEQ multiplex PCR. This sample has 100,000 to 150,000 clones, with 85% to 95% found just once. This chain joins TRBV6-6 and TRBJ1-4, with D perhaps matching TRBD1 (5 bases). The specimen sequenced was PBMCs. The receptor was isolated from a man older than 75 with head and neck cancer. CDR3 nucleotide sequence: TGTGCCTGCTGTCAGGGTGCACTTGCGGAAAAACTGTTTTTT. Translation: CACCQGALAEKLFF.